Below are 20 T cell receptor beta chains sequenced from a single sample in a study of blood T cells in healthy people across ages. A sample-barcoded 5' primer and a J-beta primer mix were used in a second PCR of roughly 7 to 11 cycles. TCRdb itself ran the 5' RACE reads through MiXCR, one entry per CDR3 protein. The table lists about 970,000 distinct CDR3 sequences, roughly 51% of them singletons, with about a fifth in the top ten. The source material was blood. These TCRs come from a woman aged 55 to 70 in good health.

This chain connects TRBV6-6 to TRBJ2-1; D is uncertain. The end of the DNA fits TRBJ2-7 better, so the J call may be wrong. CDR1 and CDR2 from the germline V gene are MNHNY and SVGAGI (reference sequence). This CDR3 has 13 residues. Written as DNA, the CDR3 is TGTGCCAGCAGTTACTCGATGGGTGACGAGCAGTACTTC. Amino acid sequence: CASSYSMGDEQYF.

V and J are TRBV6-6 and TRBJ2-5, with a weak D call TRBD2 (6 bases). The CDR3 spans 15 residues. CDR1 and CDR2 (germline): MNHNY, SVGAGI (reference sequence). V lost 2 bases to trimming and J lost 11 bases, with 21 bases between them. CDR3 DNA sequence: TGTGCCAGCAGTTACGGGGGGACCGACTACAATGAGCAGTACTTC. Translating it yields CASSYGGTDYNEQYF.

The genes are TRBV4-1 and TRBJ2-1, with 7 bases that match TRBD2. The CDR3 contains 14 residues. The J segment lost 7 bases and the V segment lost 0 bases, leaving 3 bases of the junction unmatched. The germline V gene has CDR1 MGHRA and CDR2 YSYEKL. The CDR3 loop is CASSQEGGVNEQFF. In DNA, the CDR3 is TGCGCCAGCAGCCAAGAGGGAGGGGTTAATGAGCAGTTCTTC.

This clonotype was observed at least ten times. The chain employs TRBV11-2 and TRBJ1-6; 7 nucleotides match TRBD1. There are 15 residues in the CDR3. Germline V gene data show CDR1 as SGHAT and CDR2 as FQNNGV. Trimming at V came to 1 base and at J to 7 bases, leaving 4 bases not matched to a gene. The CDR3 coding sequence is TGTGCCAGCAGCTTAGTTGGCAGGGGGAATTCACCCCTCCACTTT. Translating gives CASSLVGRGNSPLHF.

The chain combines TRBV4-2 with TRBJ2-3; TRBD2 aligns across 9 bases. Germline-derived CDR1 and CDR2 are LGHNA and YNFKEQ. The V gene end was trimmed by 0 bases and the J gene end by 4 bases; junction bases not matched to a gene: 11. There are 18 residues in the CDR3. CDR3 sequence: CASSQDMQASGIPDTQYF. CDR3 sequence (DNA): TGTGCCAGCAGCCAAGATATGCAGGCTAGCGGGATTCCAGATACGCAGTATTTT.

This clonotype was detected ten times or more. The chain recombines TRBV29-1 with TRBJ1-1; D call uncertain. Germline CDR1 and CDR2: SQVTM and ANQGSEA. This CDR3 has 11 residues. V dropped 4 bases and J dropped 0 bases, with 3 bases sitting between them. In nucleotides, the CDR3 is TGCAGCGTTGTAGTGAACACTGAAGCTTTCTTT. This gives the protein CSVVVNTEAFF.

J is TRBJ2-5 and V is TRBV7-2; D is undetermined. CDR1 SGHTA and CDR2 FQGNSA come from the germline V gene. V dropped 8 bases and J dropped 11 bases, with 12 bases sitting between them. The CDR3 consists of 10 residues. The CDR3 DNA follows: TGTGCCAGCGGTAGGGTTGAGCAGTACTTC. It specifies CASGRVEQYF.

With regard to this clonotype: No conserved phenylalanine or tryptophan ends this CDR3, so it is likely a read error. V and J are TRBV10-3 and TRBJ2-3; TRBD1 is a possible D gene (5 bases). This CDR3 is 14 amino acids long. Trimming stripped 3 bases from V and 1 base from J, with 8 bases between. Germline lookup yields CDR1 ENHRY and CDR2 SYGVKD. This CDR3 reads CAISEGRGTDTQYI. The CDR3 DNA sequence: TGTGCCATCAGTGAAGGCAGGGGCACAGATACGCAGTATATT.

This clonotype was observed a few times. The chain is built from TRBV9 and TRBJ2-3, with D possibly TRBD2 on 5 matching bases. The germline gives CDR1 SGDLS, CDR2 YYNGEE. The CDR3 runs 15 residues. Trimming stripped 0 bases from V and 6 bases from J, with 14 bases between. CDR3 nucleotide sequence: TGTGCCAGCAGCGTAGCTACCGGGCCGGGGGATACGCAGTATTTT. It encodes CASSVATGPGDTQYF.

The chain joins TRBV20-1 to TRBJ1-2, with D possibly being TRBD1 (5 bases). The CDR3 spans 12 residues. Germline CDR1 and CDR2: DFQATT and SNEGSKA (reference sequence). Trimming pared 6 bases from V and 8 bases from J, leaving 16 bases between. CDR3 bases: TGCAGTGCCCCGGGGCAGGGTGGGGGCTACACCTTC. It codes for CSAPGQGGGYTF.

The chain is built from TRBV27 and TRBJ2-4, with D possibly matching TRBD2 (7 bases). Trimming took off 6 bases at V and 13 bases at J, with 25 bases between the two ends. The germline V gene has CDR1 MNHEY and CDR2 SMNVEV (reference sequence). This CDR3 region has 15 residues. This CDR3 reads CASSAAGVQGGTQYF. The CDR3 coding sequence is TGTGCCAGCAGCGCCGCCGGGGTACAGGGAGGGACGCAGTACTTC.

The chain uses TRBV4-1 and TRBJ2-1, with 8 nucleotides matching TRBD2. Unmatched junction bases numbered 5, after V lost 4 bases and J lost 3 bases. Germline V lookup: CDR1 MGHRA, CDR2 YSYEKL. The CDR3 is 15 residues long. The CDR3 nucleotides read TGCGCCAGCAGCCTAGAAAGCGGGAGCTACAATGAGCAGTTCTTC. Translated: CASSLESGSYNEQFF.

The CDR3 reads CASYRGSDLSEQFF. In nucleotides, the CDR3 is TGTGCCAGCTATAGGGGGTCGGACCTCAGTGAGCAGTTCTTC. This chain uses TRBV6-2 or TRBV6-3 with TRBJ2-1; a weak D match, TRBD1 (6 bases). Germline CDR1 reads MNHEY; CDR2 reads SVGEGT. Deletions cut 8 bases from V and 9 bases from J, with 20 bases between. CDR3 length: 14 amino acids.

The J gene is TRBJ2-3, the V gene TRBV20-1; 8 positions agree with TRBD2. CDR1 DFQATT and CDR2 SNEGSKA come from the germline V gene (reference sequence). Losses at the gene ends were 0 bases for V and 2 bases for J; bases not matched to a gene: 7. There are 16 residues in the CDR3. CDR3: CSARDGAGVYTDTQYF. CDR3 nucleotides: TGCAGTGCTAGAGATGGAGCGGGAGTTTACACAGATACGCAGTATTTT.

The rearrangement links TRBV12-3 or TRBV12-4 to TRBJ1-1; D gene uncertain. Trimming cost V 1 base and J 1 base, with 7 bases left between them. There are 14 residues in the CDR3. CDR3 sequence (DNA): TGTGCCAGCAGTTTAGTATACTGGAACACTGAAGCTTTCTTT. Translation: CASSLVYWNTEAFF.

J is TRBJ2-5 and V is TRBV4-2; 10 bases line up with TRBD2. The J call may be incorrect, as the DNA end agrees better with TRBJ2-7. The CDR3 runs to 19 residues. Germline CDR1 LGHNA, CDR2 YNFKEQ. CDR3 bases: TGTGCCAGCAGCCGAGGTAGCGGGAGGTACCAGAATTCCTTCTACGAGCAGTACTTC. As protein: CASSRGSGRYQNSFYEQYF.

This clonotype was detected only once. CDR3 loop: CASSGMGNAGTGVLLDIHNEQFF. The CDR3, as DNA: TGTGCCAGCAGCGGGATGGGTAACGCCGGGACAGGGGTTCTTTTGGACATCCACAATGAGCAGTTCTTC. The chain couples TRBV12-3 or TRBV12-4 to TRBJ2-1; TRBD1 matches 10 bases. J lost 5 bases, V lost 6 bases, and 31 bases had no gene match. The CDR3 consists of 23 residues.

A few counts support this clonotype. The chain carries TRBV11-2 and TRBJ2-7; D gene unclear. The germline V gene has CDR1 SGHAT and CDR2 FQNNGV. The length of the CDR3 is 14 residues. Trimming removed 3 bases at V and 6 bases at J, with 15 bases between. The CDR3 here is CASSFITVFGEQYF. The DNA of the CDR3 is TGTGCCAGCAGCTTTATAACGGTATTTGGCGAGCAGTACTTC. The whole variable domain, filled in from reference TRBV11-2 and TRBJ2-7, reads EAGVAQSPRYKIIEKRQSVAFWCNPISGHATLYWYQQILGQGPKLLIQFQNNGVVDDSQLPKDRFSAERLKGVDSTLKIQPAKLEDSAVYLCASSFITVFGEQYFGPGTRLTVT.

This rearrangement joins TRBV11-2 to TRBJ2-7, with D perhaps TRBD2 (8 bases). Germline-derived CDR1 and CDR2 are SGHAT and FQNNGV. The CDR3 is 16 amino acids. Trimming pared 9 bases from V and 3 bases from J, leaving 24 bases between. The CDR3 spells CASRGLAGRRGYEQYF. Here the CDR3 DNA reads TGTGCCAGTAGGGGGCTAGCGGGTCGTCGGGGCTACGAGCAGTACTTC.

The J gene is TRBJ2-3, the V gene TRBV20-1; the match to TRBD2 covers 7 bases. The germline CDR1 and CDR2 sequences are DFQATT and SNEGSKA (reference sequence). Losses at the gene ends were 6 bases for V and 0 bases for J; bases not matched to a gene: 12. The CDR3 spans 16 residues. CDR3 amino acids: CSALAIGSGSTDTQYF. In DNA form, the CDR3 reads TGCAGTGCCCTTGCTATTGGTAGCGGGAGCACAGATACGCAGTATTTT.